This record concerns one T cell receptor beta chain sequence. The antigen remains undetermined. These data originate in a study of vaccination effects on CD4 cells after COVID-19. Study summary: Sequencing in the ViraFEST assay came after antigen-specific CD4+ T cells had been expanded with viral peptide pools, which were used to stimulate PBMC.

Produced via immunoSEQ multiplex PCR; TCRdb's table is partial and in-frame only. The sample gives under 50,000 clones, around 76% of which show up once; 8.6% is in the top ten. The germline gives CDR1 SGHRS, CDR2 YFSETQ. After removal of 3 bases from V and 6 bases from J, the junction contained 6 bases not matched to a gene. The CDR3 sequence is 14 residues long. The culture ran for approximately 11 days before CD4+ T cells were isolated. The source is a human donor who had a prior SARS-CoV-2 infection. This sample comprised CD4+ T cells from PBMCs cultured without peptide, obtained before COVID-19 vaccination. J is TRBJ2-7 and V is TRBV5-1; TRBD1 matches at 10 bases. The CDR3 bases are TGCGCCAGCAGCTCTGCGGGACAGGGGTTCGAGCAGTACTTC. Amino acids: CASSSAGQGFEQYF.